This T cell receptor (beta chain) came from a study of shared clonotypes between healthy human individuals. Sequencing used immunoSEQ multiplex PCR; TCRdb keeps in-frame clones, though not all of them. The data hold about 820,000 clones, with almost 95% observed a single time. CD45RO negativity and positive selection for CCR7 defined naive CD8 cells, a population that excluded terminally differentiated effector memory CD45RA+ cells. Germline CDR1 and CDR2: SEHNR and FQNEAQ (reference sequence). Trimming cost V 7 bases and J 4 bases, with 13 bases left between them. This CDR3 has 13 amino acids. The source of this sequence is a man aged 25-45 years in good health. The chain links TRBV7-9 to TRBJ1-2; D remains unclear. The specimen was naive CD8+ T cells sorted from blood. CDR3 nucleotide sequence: TGTGCCAGCAACCCGGACCTGGGCTATGGCTACACCTTC. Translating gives CASNPDLGYGYTF.